The clone carrying this T cell receptor beta chain appeared a single time. The data were taken from a study of high-grade serous ovarian cancer treatment subgroups. This table comes from immunoSEQ multiplex PCR, and its TCRdb copy is limited to in-frame clones, with some not included. The table has under 10,000 clones, approximately 78% seen once. Tumor tissue was taken before any definitive surgery or chemotherapy was given. V was clipped by 5 bases and J by 3 bases; unmatched bases: 20. This CDR3 spans 19 amino acids. CDR1 is SGHTA, CDR2 FQGTGA, per germline. V gene TRBV7-3 combines with J gene TRBJ2-3; 7 bases are a match to TRBD2. Sequencing was performed on tumor tissue. The receptor was derived from a human donor with high-grade serous ovarian cancer. The CDR3 DNA sequence: TGTGCCAGCAGCATAGCAGGAAACCAGTTTGCGGGAGTGACAGATACGCAGTATTTT. This translates into CASSIAGNQFAGVTDTQYF.